The subject of this entry is one T cell receptor (beta chain). The antigen remains undetermined. TCR alpha and TCR beta cDNA libraries carrying sample barcodes and UMIs came from 5'RACE with constant-segment primers. TCRdb recomputed calls from the 5' RACE reads with MiXCR, one row per CDR3 protein. Of roughly 320,000 distinct CDR3 sequences in the sample, 28% were seen once. The source of the sample is a study of T-cell memory formation after mild COVID-19. Study-level results: Cross-reactive memory seemingly joined, as some responding clones were found in pre-infection memory.

Trimming removed 4 bases from V and 4 bases from J; junction bases left unmatched: 5. The CDR3 is made up of 14 amino acids. Germline V CDR1 and CDR2: SGHAT, FQNNGV. The source material was PBMCs or a T cell subset sorted from them (not recorded which). The receptor comes from an adult woman who had mild COVID-19 (a few samples of this study predate the infection). Cell type and time point are not known. The chain links TRBV11-2 to TRBJ2-3; 7 nucleotides align to TRBD2. The DNA of the CDR3 is TGTGCCAGCAGCTCACGAGCGGGGCCAGATACGCAGTATTTT. Its translation: CASSSRAGPDTQYF.